This TCR beta chain was documented in a study of T cells in Graves' hyperthyroidism and ophthalmopathy. Study in general: The authors collected peripheral blood at initial diagnosis, before any treatment.

TCR beta CDR3 region amplification was performed from RNA transcripts. First-round RT-PCR of the TCR CDR3 relied on the HTBI primer set. TCRdb reprocessed the multiplex PCR reads via MiXCR and lists one record per CDR3 protein. The data hold 300,000 to 400,000 distinct CDR3 sequences, with about 20% observed a single time. Study findings and constraints: The majority of expanded thyroid clonotypes above 0.001 also appeared in blood.

The CDR3 is made up of 13 amino acids. Germline CDR1 reads DFQATT; CDR2 reads SNEGSKA (reference sequence). V was trimmed by 5 bases and J by 8 bases, leaving 15 bases between them. A lack of ophthalmopathy progression within 18 months defined stable Graves' hyperthyroidism. The PBMCs had their origin in around 10 ml of fresh peripheral blood. This clonotype was seen a few times. Its cognate antigen is unknown. The chain recombines TRBV20-1 with TRBJ1-4; D gene uncertain. This clonotype was obtained from a woman between 50 and 59 years old with Graves' hyperthyroidism. Material for sequencing was blood. CDR3 amino acids: CSAPTAGSEKLFF. The CDR3 DNA is TGCAGTGCTCCCACGGCCGGGAGCGAAAAACTGTTTTTT.